This is a list of T cell receptor beta chains from one sample in a study of blood T cell repertoires in COVID-19. Generated by immunoSEQ multiplex PCR, the TCRdb table keeps only in-frame clones and is missing some. The table includes 76,000 or so clones, roughly 87% detected once. What was sequenced was peripheral blood. All receptors derive from a man in his fifties or sixties with acute or convalescent COVID-19. The CDR3 runs from the conserved cysteine through the conserved F or W. Fields, in order: V gene, D gene, CDR3 protein. The D gene is left open where the match is weak.

v_gene: TRBV18; d_gene: TRBD2; CDR3aa: CASRDGLAGGTDTQYF
v_gene: TRBV28; d_gene: TRBD1; CDR3aa: CASRGPGQPQHF
v_gene: TRBV6-5; d_gene: .; CDR3aa: CASSSLSQGNTEAFF
v_gene: TRBV5-5; d_gene: .; CDR3aa: CASSPWTTPNQPQHF
v_gene: TRBV10-1; d_gene: .; CDR3aa: CASSPQQPNTEAFF
v_gene: TRBV19; d_gene: .; CDR3aa: CASSIRRATNTEAFF
v_gene: TRBV7-8; d_gene: TRBD2; CDR3aa: CASRIAGGNTQYF
v_gene: TRBV15; d_gene: .; CDR3aa: CATSSGSRGEKLFF
v_gene: TRBV28; d_gene: .; CDR3aa: CASSFGTGSEQYF
v_gene: TRBV9; d_gene: .; CDR3aa: CASSVAPDRGNTEAFF
v_gene: TRBV5-1; d_gene: .; CDR3aa: CASSLTGSGELFF
v_gene: TRBV5-6; d_gene: .; CDR3aa: CASSSTGNTEAFF
v_gene: TRBV28; d_gene: .; CDR3aa: CASSPPATNEKLFF
v_gene: TRBV25-1; d_gene: TRBD2; CDR3aa: CASSGEAGVIGELFF
v_gene: TRBV18; d_gene: .; CDR3aa: CASSMAGKLNTEAFF
v_gene: TRBV5-1; d_gene: TRBD1; CDR3aa: CASSLALQGMAYEQYF
v_gene: TRBV5-1; d_gene: .; CDR3aa: CASSLRQAEDSPLHF
v_gene: TRBV4-3; d_gene: .; CDR3aa: CASSPVPVQTDTQYF
v_gene: TRBV10-3; d_gene: TRBD2; CDR3aa: CAIGLAVDTDTQYF
v_gene: TRBV19; d_gene: .; CDR3aa: CASSEGARTGELFF
v_gene: TRBV6-5; d_gene: .; CDR3aa: CASSYQGKGDTQYF
v_gene: TRBV19; d_gene: TRBD2; CDR3aa: CASSPGRGEQYF
v_gene: TRBV7-3; d_gene: TRBD1; CDR3aa: CASSLNVGTGTDTQYF
v_gene: TRBV25-1; d_gene: TRBD1; CDR3aa: CASSEGFGQGEETQYF
v_gene: TRBV7-2; d_gene: .; CDR3aa: CASSLYRVGTDTQYF
v_gene: TRBV19; d_gene: TRBD1; CDR3aa: CASGYRGGSGNTIYF
v_gene: TRBV20-1; d_gene: .; CDR3aa: CSASGGGSKPQHF
v_gene: TRBV2; d_gene: TRBD2; CDR3aa: CASSEREGWYEQYF
v_gene: TRBV18; d_gene: .; CDR3aa: CASSPLLQGQPQHF
v_gene: TRBV5-6; d_gene: TRBD1; CDR3aa: CASSNTLRTGGLYGYTF
v_gene: TRBV6-5; d_gene: .; CDR3aa: CASRRQAGETQYF
v_gene: TRBV7-6; d_gene: .; CDR3aa: CASSFDSLTEAFF
v_gene: TRBV5-1; d_gene: .; CDR3aa: CASSVTGTQPAEQYF
v_gene: TRBV4-1; d_gene: TRBD1; CDR3aa: CASSPETGTNTEAFF
v_gene: TRBV10-3; d_gene: TRBD2; CDR3aa: CATRPEGGRWGEQFF
v_gene: TRBV10-3; d_gene: TRBD2; CDR3aa: CAISESPGLAVNEQFF
v_gene: TRBV2; d_gene: TRBD2; CDR3aa: CASSLSGVRETQYF
v_gene: TRBV5-1; d_gene: TRBD2; CDR3aa: CASILGGSHGTDTQYF
v_gene: TRBV19; d_gene: TRBD1; CDR3aa: CASSLAGQGAEAFF
v_gene: TRBV7-8; d_gene: .; CDR3aa: CASSLDRADYGYTF
v_gene: TRBV5-5; d_gene: TRBD1; CDR3aa: CASSGTGIYEQYF
v_gene: TRBV5-6; d_gene: .; CDR3aa: CASSLGAGQIGGYTF
v_gene: TRBV15; d_gene: .; CDR3aa: CATSVTGTFSYEQYF
v_gene: TRBV9; d_gene: TRBD2; CDR3aa: CASRRSSGRPVF
v_gene: TRBV4-3; d_gene: .; CDR3aa: CASSQDLLRGANVLTF
v_gene: TRBV15; d_gene: .; CDR3aa: CATSRDHNGELFF
v_gene: TRBV28; d_gene: TRBD1; CDR3aa: CASSSDRVWTGELFF
v_gene: TRBV27; d_gene: TRBD1; CDR3aa: CASSYGHRTGPRRDQPQHF
v_gene: TRBV9; d_gene: .; CDR3aa: CASSPGSSASYEQYF
v_gene: TRBV21-1; d_gene: .; CDR3aa: CASRRGLRETQYF
v_gene: TRBV7-2; d_gene: .; CDR3aa: CASSRDRRELTQYF
v_gene: TRBV11-2; d_gene: .; CDR3aa: CASSLAANYGYTF
v_gene: TRBV19; d_gene: .; CDR3aa: CASSPDYQRQNTEAFF
v_gene: TRBV28; d_gene: .; CDR3aa: CASRRQDTSGNTIYF
v_gene: TRBV11-2; d_gene: .; CDR3aa: CASSSGYEQYF
v_gene: TRBV5-4; d_gene: .; CDR3aa: CASSYRARDTDTQYF